The source of this TCR beta chain is a study of T cells in Graves' hyperthyroidism and ophthalmopathy. Researchers amplified the TCR beta CDR3 regions from RNA transcripts. RT-PCR in the first round (using the HTBI primer set) targeted the TCR CDR3. In TCRdb, the multiplex PCR reads were re-called with MiXCR into one record per CDR3 protein. The data contain 150,000 to 200,000 distinct CDR3 sequences, roughly 9.4% of them seen just once; the ten biggest clones take up approximately 20%. The specimen was blood. The TCR comes from a young woman with Graves' hyperthyroidism that later progressed to Graves' ophthalmopathy.

The CDR3 bases are TGTGCCAGCAGTTACGTACAGCCAGGGGAAAAACTGTTTTTT. This gives the protein CASSYVQPGEKLFF. V and J are TRBV6-9 and TRBJ1-4; D possibly corresponds to TRBD1 (5 bases). Germline values: CDR1 MNHGY, CDR2 SVAAGI. V shed 3 bases and J shed 8 bases, with 13 bases lying between them. The CDR3 is made up of 14 amino acids.